The clone carrying this T cell receptor (beta chain) was found a few times. Donors had no recently reported acute infections or vaccinations and were HIV-negative. The study used about 90 million PBMCs per unsorted sample for genomic DNA. Each subset's genomic DNA was split evenly across several immunoSEQ plates. Every unsorted PBMC PCR replicate was loaded with 300 ng DNA, roughly 30,000 T cell genomes. Here immunoSEQ multiplex PCR was the method, and the copy in TCRdb shows in-frame clones only, minus some. Among 400,000 to 550,000 clones listed, 65% to 80% were seen once. The data were taken from a study of shared clonotypes between healthy human individuals. The CDR3 is 16 amino acids. V shed 4 bases and J 2 bases; nucleotides not matched to a gene: 10. Per the germline V gene, CDR1 is LGHNA and CDR2 is YNFKEQ.

Sequencing was done on a sample of PBMCs. J is TRBJ2-5 and V is TRBV4-2, with TRBD2 matching over 7 bases. This receptor was identified in a woman between 35 and 50 years old in good health. Some clones in this sample may be carry-over from other donors' samples. This chain's CDR3 is CASSPRVGGRQETQYF. CDR3 nucleotide sequence: TGTGCCAGCAGCCCCAGGGTCGGGGGGAGACAAGAGACCCAGTACTTC.